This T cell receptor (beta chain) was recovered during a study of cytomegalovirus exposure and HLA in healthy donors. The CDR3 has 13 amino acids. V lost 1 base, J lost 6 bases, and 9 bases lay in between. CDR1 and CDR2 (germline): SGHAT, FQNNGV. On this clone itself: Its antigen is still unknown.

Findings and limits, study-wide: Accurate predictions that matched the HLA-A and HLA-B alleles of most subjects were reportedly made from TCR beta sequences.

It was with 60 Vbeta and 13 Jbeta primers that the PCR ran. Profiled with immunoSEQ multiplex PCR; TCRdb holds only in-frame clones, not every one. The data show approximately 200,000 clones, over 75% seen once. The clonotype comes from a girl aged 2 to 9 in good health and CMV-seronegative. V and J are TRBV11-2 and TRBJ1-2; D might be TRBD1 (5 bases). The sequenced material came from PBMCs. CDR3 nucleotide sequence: TGTGCCAGCAGCTTAGTTCCGGGGGATGGCTACACCTTC. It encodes CASSLVPGDGYTF.